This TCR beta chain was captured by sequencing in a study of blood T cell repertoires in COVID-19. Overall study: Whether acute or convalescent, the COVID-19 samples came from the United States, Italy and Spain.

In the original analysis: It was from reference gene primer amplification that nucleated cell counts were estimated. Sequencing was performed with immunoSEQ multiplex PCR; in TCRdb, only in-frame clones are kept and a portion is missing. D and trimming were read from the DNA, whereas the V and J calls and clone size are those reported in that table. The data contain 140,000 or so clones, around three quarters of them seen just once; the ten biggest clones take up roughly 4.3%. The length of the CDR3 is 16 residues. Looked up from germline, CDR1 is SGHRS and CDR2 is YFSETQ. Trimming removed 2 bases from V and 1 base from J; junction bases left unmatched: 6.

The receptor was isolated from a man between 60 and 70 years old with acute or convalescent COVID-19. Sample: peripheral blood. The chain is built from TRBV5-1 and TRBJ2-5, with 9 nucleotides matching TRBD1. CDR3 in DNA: TGCGCCAGCAGCTTCGGGGGGACAGGGTTCCAAGAGACCCAGTACTTC. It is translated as CASSFGGTGFQETQYF.